One and the same sample provided the 26 T cell receptor beta chains below, sequenced in a study of sequential checkpoint blockade in melanoma. Treatment given: randomized to nivolumab then ipilimumab (arm A) or the reverse (arm B). This table comes from immunoSEQ multiplex PCR, and its TCRdb copy is limited to in-frame clones, with some not included. The sample has 2,300 or so clones; 20% to 25% are singletons. This specimen was tumor tissue (inferred from file names), taken from a patient given nivolumab and ipilimumab in sequence. These receptors were obtained from a human donor with melanoma.

By sample fraction, this clone is medium-sized. This chain uses TRBV14 with TRBJ2-7; possibly TRBD1 for D (6 bases). V dropped 4 bases and J dropped 3 bases, with 7 bases sitting between them. Looked up from germline, CDR1 is SGHDN and CDR2 is FVKESK. The CDR3 consists of 12 residues. The CDR3 is CASSPTGYEQYF. CDR3 DNA sequence: TGTGCCAGCAGCCCGACAGGCTACGAGCAGTACTTC.

The chain recombines TRBV6-8 with TRBJ2-1, with a possible D match to TRBD1 (5 bases). Looked up from germline, CDR1 is MNHGY and CDR2 is SAAAGT. Trimming left V 4 bases short and J 2 bases short, with 12 bases between. This CDR3 is built from 15 residues. CDR3 protein: CASSLTEHAYNEQFF. CDR3 DNA: TGTGCCAGCAGTTTGACAGAACATGCCTACAATGAGCAGTTCTTC.

V is TRBV29-1 and J is TRBJ1-2; 8 bases line up with TRBD1. Germline-derived CDR1 and CDR2 are SQVTM and ANQGSEA. J lost 4 bases, V lost 5 bases, and 6 bases had no gene match. The CDR3 is 13 amino acids. CDR3: CSVSYRGAYGYTF. CDR3 coding DNA: TGCAGCGTTTCCTACAGGGGGGCCTATGGCTACACCTTC.

This clone was counted a few times. The J gene is TRBJ1-6, the V gene TRBV5-1; maybe TRBD1 (6 bases). The germline gives CDR1 SGHRS, CDR2 YFSETQ. This CDR3 contains 15 residues. The V gene lost 2 bases and the J gene lost 9 bases, with 15 bases spanning the gap. CDR3 bases: TGCGCCAGCAGCTTCGGTGGACAGCGGACTTCACCCCTCCACTTT. Encoded protein: CASSFGGQRTSPLHF.

This clone was detected only a few times. For the CDR3, the DNA is TGTGCCAGCAGCTTAGAGGGGGCAGGGCATCCCTACGAGCAGTACTTC. Translated, it gives CASSLEGAGHPYEQYF. V and J are TRBV11-3 and TRBJ2-7; tentatively, D is TRBD1 (6 bases). Per germline, CDR1 SGHNT and CDR2 YENEEA. The CDR3 consists of 16 residues. V was shortened by 0 bases and J by 2 bases, with 14 bases between the two germline ends.

There are a few counts of this clone. The chain is built from TRBV11-3 and TRBJ2-7; either TRBD1 or TRBD2 may supply D (5 bases each). The germline V and J ends were trimmed by 2 bases and 6 bases, with 14 bases remaining between them. CDR3 length equals 14 residues. Per germline, CDR1 SGHNT and CDR2 YENEEA. CDR3 bases: TGTGCCAGCAGCTTATTAGTTGGGGGAATCGAGCAGTACTTC. Its protein product is CASSLLVGGIEQYF.

Notes on this clone: The germline gene is not matched at one end of the junction; a read error may be the cause. V gene TRBV19 combines with J gene TRBJ1-2; the D is unclear. The CDR3 length is 13 residues. CDR1 and CDR2 (germline): LNHDA, SQIVND (reference sequence). DNA for the CDR3: TGTGCCAGCAGTAACATCGGCAGCTATGGCTACACCTTC. It encodes CASSNIGSYGYTF.

This clone occurred many times. The chain joins TRBV11-3 to TRBJ1-2; maybe TRBD1 (6 bases). Trimming took off 5 bases at V and 2 bases at J, with 12 bases between the two ends. The CDR3 contains 14 residues. Germline lookup yields CDR1 SGHNT and CDR2 YENEEA. This CDR3 is CASSQGRGNYGYTF. CDR3 nucleotides: TGTGCCAGCAGCCAGGGCAGGGGAAACTATGGCTACACCTTC. Full variable domain (outside the CDR3, taken from reference TRBV11-3 and TRBJ1-2): EAGVVQSPRYKIIEKKQPVAFWCNPISGHNTLYWYLQNLGQGPELLIRYENEEAVDDSQLPKDRFSAERLKGVDSTLKIQPAELGDSAVYLCASSQGRGNYGYTFGSGTRLTVV.

This clone ranks as medium-sized. The CDR3 region is CASSYAYGTGGSKQYF. The CDR3 DNA reads TGTGCCAGCAGTTACGCCTACGGTACAGGGGGCTCGAAGCAGTACTTC. The gene calls are TRBV6-8 and TRBJ2-7, with 9 bases aligning to TRBD1. The V gene end was trimmed by 2 bases and the J gene end by 8 bases; junction bases not matched to a gene: 13. Germline V gene lookup returns CDR1 MNHGY and CDR2 SAAAGT. This CDR3 has 16 residues.

This clone has more than one count but fewer than ten. The chain joins TRBV6-8 to TRBJ2-3; 9 nucleotides align to TRBD2. The length of the CDR3 is 15 residues. V gave up 10 bases and J gave up 6 bases; unmatched junction bases: 14. Per germline, CDR1 MNHGY and CDR2 SAAAGT. CDR3 bases: TGTGCCATCAGGGACACCGGGACTAGCTTTGATACGCAGTATTTT. Protein sequence: CAIRDTGTSFDTQYF.

In this sample, this clone is medium-sized (0.01 to 0.1%). The V and J genes are TRBV11-3 and TRBJ1-4; 9 bases are a match to TRBD1. Germline trimming cut 5 bases from V and 8 bases from J; bases unmatched to any gene: 6. The CDR3 is 14 amino acids. The germline gives CDR1 SGHNT, CDR2 YENEEA. The CDR3 coding sequence is TGTGCCAGCAGCCGGACAGGGGCAAGAGAAAAACTGTTTTTT. Translating it yields CASSRTGAREKLFF.

The chain carries TRBV6-8 and TRBJ1-2; 7 bases map to TRBD1. CDR1 and CDR2 from the germline V gene are MNHGY and SAAAGT. CDR3 length: 16 amino acids. V lost 11 bases to trimming and J lost 0 bases; unmatched junction nucleotides: 15. The CDR3 bases are TGTGCCGTTACCGGAGGCAGGGGGACATCTAACTATGGCTACACCTTC. Translation: CAVTGGRGTSNYGYTF.

This clone is labeled as medium-sized. The rearrangement joins TRBV28 to TRBJ1-4; D is possibly TRBD1 (6 bases). CDR1 MDHEN and CDR2 SYDVKM come from the germline V gene. This CDR3 is 14 amino acids long. V shed 3 bases and J shed 8 bases, with 13 bases lying between them. In DNA, the CDR3 is TGTGCCAGCAGTTTTGCAGGGAGGGGGGAAAAACTGTTTTTT. Translating it yields CASSFAGRGEKLFF.

The chain has TRBV9 and TRBJ2-7, with D uncertain. The V end was cut by 0 bases, the J end by 3 bases, with 7 bases between. The germline gives CDR1 SGDLS, CDR2 YYNGEE. The CDR3 has 13 residues. This CDR3 is CASSVADGYEQYF. In DNA form, the CDR3 reads TGTGCCAGCAGCGTAGCAGACGGCTACGAGCAGTACTTC.

Ten or more counts support this clone. This chain joins TRBV11-3 and TRBJ2-7; D may be TRBD1 (6 bases). V was trimmed by 5 bases and J by 1 base, leaving 12 bases between them. CDR1 and CDR2 (germline): SGHNT, YENEEA. The CDR3 totals 14 residues. CDR3 nucleotide sequence: TGTGCCAGCAGCCGCCACAGGGATTCCTACGAGCAGTACTTC. Protein product: CASSRHRDSYEQYF.

By its share, this clone is medium-sized. V is TRBV11-3 and J is TRBJ2-2; 11 nucleotides agree with TRBD1. Trimming at V came to 1 base and at J to 6 bases, leaving 13 bases not matched to a gene. The CDR3 totals 19 residues. Germline V gene sequence: CDR1 SGHNT, CDR2 YENEEA. CDR3 sequence (DNA): TGTGCCAGCAGCTTAGTTGGCCGGACAGGGGGCAGTAAGGCCGGGGAGCTGTTTTTT. Its translation is CASSLVGRTGGSKAGELFF.

This clone was picked up many times. The chain couples TRBV7-1 to TRBJ1-2, with D uncertain. TRBV7-1 is designated an ORF whose function remains uncertain. V was cut by 5 bases and J by 4 bases, with 20 bases left in between. The CDR3 is 16 residues long. The DNA for the CDR3 is TGTGCCAGCAGCACCTCCTCTGAGGGAAAGACCTATGGCTACACCTTC. This sequence encodes CASSTSSEGKTYGYTF.

The V gene is TRBV18, the J gene TRBJ2-7; a possible D gene is TRBD1 (6 bases). The V end lost 6 bases, the J end lost 5 bases, and 11 bases lay between the germline ends. There are 12 residues in the CDR3. From germline, CDR1 is KGHSH and CDR2 LQKENI. The CDR3 DNA sequence: TGTGCCAGCTCTCCGGACAGAGACGAGCAGTACTTC. It translates to CASSPDRDEQYF.

The chain links TRBV11-3 to TRBJ1-5; D is unresolved. Germline V CDR1 and CDR2: SGHNT, YENEEA. The CDR3 is 15 amino acids. The V and J ends lost 1 base and 7 bases respectively, with 14 bases between them. The CDR3 sequence: CASSLGDLPGQPQHF. The CDR3, as DNA: TGTGCCAGCAGCTTAGGCGACTTACCAGGACAGCCCCAGCATTTT.

This clone was counted only a few times. The V and J genes are TRBV5-1 and TRBJ2-1; 12 nucleotides match TRBD2. The CDR3 consists of 15 residues. V lost 2 bases to trimming and J lost 7 bases; unmatched junction nucleotides: 4. CDR1 is SGHRS, CDR2 YFSETQ, per germline. Here the CDR3 DNA reads TGCGCCAGCAGCTTCGGACTAGCGGGAAGTAATGAGCAGTTCTTC. This translates into CASSFGLAGSNEQFF.

The genes are TRBV5-1 and TRBJ1-5; 9 bases are shared with TRBD1. V shed 1 base, J shed 6 bases, and the junction held 5 bases outside the gene matches. The germline V gene has CDR1 SGHRS and CDR2 YFSETQ. The CDR3 is made up of 15 amino acids. The CDR3 nucleotides read TGCGCCAGCAGCTTGATACAGGGGGCGGCTCAGCCCCAGCATTTT. Translation: CASSLIQGAAQPQHF.

This clone was picked up a small number of times. This chain connects TRBV6-8 to TRBJ2-1; perhaps TRBD1 as D (5 bases). The germline CDR1 and CDR2 sequences are MNHGY and SAAAGT. V dropped 5 bases and J dropped 4 bases, with 12 bases sitting between them. CDR3 length: 14 residues. This chain's CDR3 is CASSPKGYYNEQFF. CDR3 DNA: TGTGCCAGCAGTCCGAAGGGGTATTACAATGAGCAGTTCTTC.

In this sample, this clone turned up many times. V gene TRBV11-3 combines with J gene TRBJ2-2; 15 nucleotides agree with TRBD2. Losses at the gene ends were 7 bases for V and 2 bases for J; bases not matched to a gene: 8. CDR1 and CDR2 (germline): SGHNT, YENEEA. This CDR3 is 18 amino acids long. In DNA form, the CDR3 reads TGTGCCAGCACGCCGGGACTAGCGGGAGGTGAAAACACCGGGGAGCTGTTTTTT. This codes for CASTPGLAGGENTGELFF.

In this sample, this clone turned up a few times. The genes are TRBV11-3 and TRBJ2-1, with 11 bases that match TRBD1. CDR3 length equals 19 residues. Germline V lookup: CDR1 SGHNT, CDR2 YENEEA. Trimming at V came to 5 bases and at J to 3 bases, leaving 15 bases not matched to a gene. CDR3: CASSPFLRSGTGGYNEQFF. Here the CDR3 DNA reads TGTGCCAGCAGCCCCTTTCTCCGATCCGGGACAGGGGGCTACAATGAGCAGTTCTTC.

This clone counts as medium-sized. The chain joins TRBV6-8 to TRBJ2-5; no firm D call. Per the germline V gene, CDR1 is MNHGY and CDR2 is SAAAGT. CDR3 length: 13 amino acids. V lost 0 bases to trimming and J lost 5 bases, with 7 bases between them. The CDR3 DNA reads TGTGCCAGCAGTTACTCGGCGCAGGAGACCCAGTACTTC. Translation gives CASSYSAQETQYF.

This clone was seen repeatedly, ten times or more. The chain employs TRBV9 and TRBJ2-1; the D gene is possibly TRBD1 (6 bases). Trimming cost V 1 base and J 9 bases, with 14 bases left between them. Germline CDR1 is SGDLS and CDR2 is YYNGEE. This CDR3 contains 14 residues. The CDR3 loop is CASSVLLGAGEQFF. In nucleotides, the CDR3 is TGTGCCAGCAGCGTACTTCTGGGGGCAGGTGAGCAGTTCTTC.